The 3 T cell receptor beta chains listed next were all sequenced from one sample in a study of PD-1 blockade in classical Hodgkin lymphoma. Each patient relapsed following autologous stem cell transplantation, and prior brentuximab vedotin exposure differed. The repertoire was sequenced with immunoSEQ multiplex PCR; TCRdb's copy has only in-frame clones and lacks some. The sample yields some 38,000 clones, 76% seen once. Material: peripheral blood mononuclear cells (PBMCs), obtained at baseline. These receptors all stem from a human donor with classical Hodgkin lymphoma.

In this sample, this clone turned up a few times. The chain employs TRBV29-1 and TRBJ2-2; no firm D call. The ends were cut back, 7 bases at V and 6 bases at J, with 9 bases in the middle. The CDR3 has 11 amino acids. CDR1 SQVTM and CDR2 ANQGSEA come from the germline V gene. The chain's CDR3 is CSGLDAGELFF. For the CDR3, the DNA is TGCAGCGGCCTGGATGCCGGGGAGCTGTTTTTT.

V and J are TRBV19 and TRBJ1-4; D is unresolved. The CDR3 sequence is 15 residues long. The V and J ends lost 4 bases and 1 base respectively, with 10 bases between them. Per germline, CDR1 LNHDA and CDR2 SQIVND (reference sequence). CDR3 sequence reads: CASSTRFGTNEKLFF. The DNA for the CDR3 is TGTGCCAGTAGTACGAGGTTTGGAACTAATGAAAAACTGTTTTTT.

This chain uses TRBV28 with TRBJ2-7; tentatively, D is TRBD1 (5 bases). V shed 1 base and J shed 3 bases, with 7 bases lying between them. Germline assignment: CDR1 MDHEN and CDR2 SYDVKM. The length of the CDR3 is 13 residues. This chain's CDR3 is CASSLYQGYEQYF. The CDR3 DNA reads TGTGCCAGCAGTTTATACCAGGGCTACGAGCAGTACTTC.